This T cell receptor beta chain was captured by sequencing in a study of T cell repertoires in MIS-A myocarditis. This table comes from immunoSEQ multiplex PCR, and its TCRdb copy is limited to in-frame clones, with some not included. The sample lists around 10,000 clones, about 89% seen once, with 2% to 2.5% in the top ten. Germline V gene lookup returns CDR1 MGHRA and CDR2 YSYEKL. V shed 0 bases, J shed 11 bases, and the junction held 7 bases outside the gene matches. This CDR3 contains 15 residues. This clonotype originated in a man younger than 35 with fulminant myocarditis from multisystem inflammatory syndrome in adults (MIS-A) after COVID-19. The V and J genes are TRBV4-1 and TRBJ1-6; TRBD1 aligns across 7 bases. The sequenced sample consisted of thoracic lymph node tissue obtained at autopsy. As DNA, the CDR3 is TGCGCCAGCAGCCAAGAAACGACAGGGTTCGCACCCCTCCACTTT. Translation: CASSQETTGFAPLHF.